This note documents a single TCR beta chain sequence. The target antigen is unknown. This sample was taken from a study of graft-versus-host responses after intestinal transplantation. Background on the study: The whole recipient group had anti-thymocyte globulin induction followed by tacrolimus and steroids for about three years. Study-level findings and limits: GvH clones turned up in recipient marrow; some had shown up first in ileum or blood.

Some clones are missing from TCRdb's copy, which holds only in-frame ones; the method was immunoSEQ multiplex PCR. The data hold about 99,000 clones, with around 93% observed a single time. Germline-derived CDR1 and CDR2 are SGDLS and YYNGEE. V lost 3 bases, J lost 7 bases, and 12 bases stayed unmatched. There are 16 residues in the CDR3. The starting material was unstimulated CD8+ T cells sorted from spleen or lymph node cells, obtained before transplant. The chain links TRBV9 to TRBJ2-2; TRBD2 matches 7 bases. The receptor comes from a human donor who was the organ donor for an intestinal transplant. The CDR3 here is CASSATGTTGGGELFF. The CDR3 DNA reads TGTGCCAGCAGCGCGACCGGGACTACGGGGGGCGGGGAGCTGTTTTTT.